A selection of T cell receptor beta chains follows, all from one sample in a study of OX40 agonist ivuxolimab in advanced cancers. TCRdb keeps only in-frame clones here, not all; method: immunoSEQ multiplex PCR. The profile shows some 66,000 clones, over 75% of them singletons. The sample in question was CD4+ or CD8+ T cells sorted from blood, obtained in a trial of the OX40 agonist ivuxolimab. These receptors all stem from an adult with an advanced solid tumor such as melanoma, head and neck, liver or kidney cancer. Each CDR3 is given with its conserved first and last residue. Fields, in order: clone size, J gene, V gene, D gene, CDR3 protein, CDR3 DNA. D genes are given only for firm matches. The size entry is marked missing in some rows and otherwise reads once, few, many or a size class.

. | TRBJ1-6 | TRBV21-1 | . | CASSKTERLPPNSPLHF | TGTGCCAGCAGCAAAACGGAAAGACTGCCACCTAATTCACCCCTCCACTTT
. | TRBJ1-6 | TRBV29-1 | TRBD1 | CSVRQGNDSPLHF | TGCAGCGTTCGACAGGGGAATGATTCACCCCTCCACTTT
. | TRBJ1-2 | TRBV19 | . | CASSIPQGGYTF | TGTGCCAGTAGTATCCCCCAGGGTGGCTACACCTTC
. | TRBJ1-3 | TRBV6-5 | . | CASSYSMESGNTIYF | TGTGCCAGCAGTTACTCGATGGAGTCTGGAAACACCATATATTTT
. | TRBJ2-5 | TRBV2 | . | CASTGLETQYF | TGTGCCAGCACGGGACTGGAGACCCAGTACTTC
. | TRBJ2-1 | TRBV5-1 | TRBD2 | CASSLVRRGLAGESSYNEQFF | TGCGCCAGCAGCTTGGTACGCCGAGGACTAGCGGGGGAGAGTTCCTACAATGAGCAGTTCTTC
. | TRBJ1-1 | TRBV11-3 | TRBD1 | CASSLGGQGQEAFF | TGTGCCAGCAGCTTGGGAGGACAGGGGCAAGAAGCTTTCTTT
. | TRBJ1-6 | TRBV6-6 | . | CASSYSGPGRNSPLHF | TGTGCCAGCAGTTACTCCGGGCCGGGGCGGAATTCACCCCTCCACTTT
. | TRBJ1-1 | TRBV14 | TRBD1 | CASSRSQGTEAFF | TGTGCCAGCAGCCGATCACAGGGGACTGAAGCTTTCTTT
. | TRBJ1-2 | TRBV2 | TRBD1 | CASRAGTGPDTF | TGTGCCAGCAGGGCCGGGACAGGGCCAGACACCTTC
. | TRBJ2-3 | TRBV12-5 | . | CASGAGVAGYTDTQYF | TGTGCTAGTGGCGCAGGGGTGGCGGGGTATACAGATACGCAGTATTTT
. | TRBJ1-2 | TRBV30 | . | CAWSAQGSYGYTF | TGTGCCTGGAGTGCACAGGGTTCCTATGGCTACACCTTC
. | TRBJ2-2 | TRBV5-1 | TRBD2 | CASSSGLAGAGELFF | TGCGCCAGCAGCTCCGGACTAGCGGGCGCCGGGGAGCTGTTTTTT
. | TRBJ1-2 | TRBV9 | TRBD1 | CASSVDPGQANYGYTF | TGTGCCAGCAGCGTAGACCCCGGACAGGCTAACTATGGCTACACCTTC
. | TRBJ2-1 | TRBV19 | TRBD2 | CASSIDTFPLRGGYNEQFF | TGTGCCAGTAGTATAGACACATTCCCCCTCCGCGGGGGATATAATGAGCAGTTCTTC
. | TRBJ1-6 | TRBV5-6 | . | CASSLSMAPLHF | TGTGCCAGCAGCCTAAGTATGGCACCCCTCCACTTT
once | TRBJ2-2 | TRBV4-3 | TRBD1 | CASSQDHRGSNTGELFF | TGCGCCAGCAGCCAAGACCACAGGGGCTCGAACACCGGGGAGCTGTTTTTT
. | TRBJ1-4 | TRBV5-4 | . | CASSLVGQEKLFF | TGTGCCAGCAGCTTGGTTGGGCAGGAAAAACTGTTTTTT
once | TRBJ2-7 | TRBV6-6 | TRBD2 | CASSYSGEAEQYF | TGTGCCAGCAGTTACAGCGGGGAGGCCGAGCAGTACTTC
. | TRBJ2-5 | TRBV11-2 | TRBD1 | CASSLTTGAETQYF | TGTGCCAGCAGTCTTACGACAGGGGCAGAGACCCAGTACTTC
. | TRBJ2-7 | TRBV13 | TRBD2 | CASSLSSSGLVYEQYF | TGTGCCAGCAGCTTATCCTCCTCGGGACTAGTGTACGAGCAGTACTTC
. | TRBJ1-5 | TRBV6-5 | . | CASSYSRAGNQPQHF | TGTGCCAGCAGCTATTCCCGGGCCGGAAATCAGCCCCAGCATTTT
. | TRBJ1-3 | TRBV7-8 | . | CASSLALRGGSGNTIYF | TGTGCCAGCAGCTTAGCCCTTAGGGGGGGCTCTGGAAACACCATATATTTT
. | TRBJ1-4 | TRBV6-1 | . | CASSEAAQGSYEKLFF | TGTGCCAGCAGTGAAGCCGCACAGGGTAGTTACGAAAAACTGTTTTTT
few | TRBJ1-3 | TRBV5-1 | . | CASSPGPGGTGNTIYF | TGCGCCAGCAGCCCGGGGCCCGGTGGCACTGGAAACACCATATATTTT
. | TRBJ2-2 | TRBV19 | . | CASPTEWDPSNTGELFF | TGTGCCAGTCCTACCGAGTGGGACCCATCCAACACCGGGGAGCTGTTTTTT
. | TRBJ1-1 | TRBV19 | . | CASSIAGGRMNTEAFF | TGTGCCAGTAGTATAGCCGGGGGGCGGATGAACACTGAAGCTTTCTTT
few | TRBJ2-7 | TRBV7-9 | . | CASSTYYEQYF | TGTGCCAGCAGCACGTACTACGAGCAGTACTTC
. | TRBJ1-5 | TRBV7-2 | . | CASSLGRGPQHF | TGTGCCAGCAGCTTAGGCCGGGGGCCCCAGCATTTT
. | TRBJ2-5 | TRBV6-5 | TRBD2 | CASSTGLAGAQYF | TGTGCCAGCAGCACGGGACTAGCGGGGGCCCAGTACTTC
. | TRBJ2-5 | TRBV12-5 | . | CASGLTGVWETQYF | TGTGCTAGTGGTTTGACGGGGGTATGGGAGACCCAGTACTTC
. | TRBJ1-1 | TRBV19 | . | CASSSSGINTEAFF | TGTGCCAGTAGCAGCTCAGGGATAAACACTGAAGCTTTCTTT
once | TRBJ2-1 | TRBV29-1 | . | CSVTVRSEQFF | TGCAGCGTGACTGTAAGGAGTGAGCAGTTCTTC